These T cell receptor beta chains were read from a single sample in a study of T-cell memory formation after mild COVID-19. TCRdb reanalysed the 5' RACE reads using MiXCR and keeps one entry per CDR3 protein. Of roughly 150,000 distinct CDR3 sequences in the sample, 11% to 15% were seen once. Sample: PBMCs or a T cell subset sorted from them (not recorded which). The receptors here all came from an adult woman who had mild COVID-19 (a few samples of this study predate the infection). Cell type and time point are not known. Both conserved end residues are part of each CDR3. A D gene is named only where the DNA matches it firmly. Rows may omit the clone size; those that give it use once, few, many or a size class.

v_gene	j_gene	abundance	d_gene	CDR3aa	CDR3nt
TRBV12-3/TRBV12-4	TRBJ2-7	-	-	CASSTWRDLYEQYF	TGTGCCAGCAGTACTTGGCGGGACCTGTACGAGCAGTACTTC
TRBV18	TRBJ2-7	-	-	CASSPGAGHEQYF	TGTGCCAGCTCACCTGGTGCAGGTCACGAGCAGTACTTC
TRBV27	TRBJ2-7	few	-	CASSLSGDSYEQYF	TGTGCCAGCAGTCTATCTGGGGATTCCTACGAGCAGTACTTC
TRBV7-2	TRBJ1-3	few	-	CASSLEWGSGNTIYF	TGTGCCAGCAGCTTAGAGTGGGGGTCGGGAAACACCATATATTTT
TRBV5-1	TRBJ2-7	-	-	CASSLARSSYEQYF	TGCGCCAGCAGCTTGGCCAGAAGCTCCTACGAGCAGTACTTC
TRBV6-5	TRBJ2-3	many	TRBD2	CASSKIISGGSTDTQYF	TGTGCCAGCAGTAAAATCATCAGCGGGGGGTCCACAGATACGCAGTATTTT
TRBV4-1	TRBJ2-7	few	TRBD2	CASSLLAGESYEQYF	TGCGCCAGCAGCCTCCTTGCGGGGGAATCCTACGAGCAGTACTTC
TRBV29-1	TRBJ1-1	many	TRBD1	CSVEGQGGPEAFF	TGCAGCGTTGAAGGACAGGGGGGCCCTGAAGCTTTCTTT
TRBV6-1	TRBJ1-5	few	-	CASSESGVGNQPQHF	TGTGCCAGCAGTGAATCGGGGGTTGGCAATCAGCCCCAGCATTTT
TRBV7-2	TRBJ1-1	-	-	CASSLGGDGTEAFF	TGTGCCAGCAGCTTAGGGGGCGATGGTACTGAAGCTTTCTTT
TRBV11-3	TRBJ1-1	-	-	CASSLGIGADTEAFF	TGTGCCAGCAGCTTAGGGATCGGAGCGGACACTGAAGCTTTCTTT
TRBV4-1	TRBJ1-1	few	TRBD1	CASSQKGETGVRTEAFF	TGCGCCAGCAGCCAAAAGGGGGAAACAGGGGTTAGGACTGAAGCTTTCTTT
TRBV7-9	TRBJ2-7	few	-	CASSLENYEQYF	TGTGCCAGCAGCTTAGAAAATTACGAGCAGTACTTC
TRBV12-3/TRBV12-4	TRBJ2-1	-	TRBD2	CASSPLWSGGAGEQFF	TGTGCCAGCAGCCCCTTGTGGAGCGGGGGGGCGGGTGAGCAGTTCTTC
TRBV13	TRBJ2-1	few	-	CASSLGRKEQFF	TGTGCCAGCAGCTTAGGTAGGAAGGAGCAGTTCTTC
TRBV12-3/TRBV12-4	TRBJ1-2	few	TRBD1	CASSLWSRQGGYGYTF	TGTGCCAGCAGTTTATGGTCCCGACAGGGGGGCTATGGCTACACCTTC
TRBV6-2/TRBV6-3	TRBJ1-1	few	-	CASRSNGSPEAFF	TGTGCCAGCAGGTCCAACGGTTCGCCTGAAGCTTTCTTT
TRBV7-2	TRBJ2-1	many	TRBD2	CASSLIAGGPHEQFF	TGTGCCAGCAGCTTAATAGCGGGAGGGCCTCATGAGCAGTTCTTC
TRBV5-6	TRBJ2-7	few	-	CASSLTSRTYEQYF	TGTGCCAGCAGCCTCACTAGCCGCACCTACGAGCAGTACTTC
TRBV15	TRBJ2-5	-	-	CATSREASWETQYF	TGTGCCACCAGCAGAGAGGCTAGTTGGGAGACCCAGTACTTC
TRBV13	TRBJ2-7	-	-	CASSLGVISYEQYF	TGTGCCAGCAGCTTAGGAGTTATCTCCTACGAGCAGTACTTC
TRBV10-3	TRBJ2-7	-	-	CATERDSGPSSYEQYF	TGTGCCACAGAGAGGGATTCGGGCCCCTCTTCCTACGAGCAGTACTTC
TRBV19	TRBJ1-1	-	-	CASNPRGGELYTEAFF	TGTGCCAGTAACCCGAGGGGGGGCGAGTTATACACTGAAGCTTTCTTT
TRBV9	TRBJ2-2	-	TRBD1	CASSVDRDRVGAGELFF	TGTGCCAGCAGCGTAGATCGGGACAGGGTAGGCGCCGGGGAGCTGTTTTTT
TRBV6-5	TRBJ1-5	-	TRBD1	CASSFGTGDSNQPQHF	TGTGCCAGCAGTTTCGGGACAGGAGATAGCAATCAGCCCCAGCATTTT
TRBV9	TRBJ2-4	few	-	CASSVGGSELNF	TGTGCCAGCAGCGTCGGAGGGTCGGAGTTGAACTTC
TRBV12-3/TRBV12-4	TRBJ2-1	-	-	CASSPAGYNEQFF	TGTGCCAGCAGTCCGGCGGGCTACAATGAGCAGTTCTTC
TRBV25-1	TRBJ2-7	-	-	CASSGGDYEQYF	TGTGCCAGCAGTGGGGGGGATTACGAGCAGTACTTC
TRBV4-1	TRBJ1-4	few	TRBD1	CASSQVAGGEKLFF	TGCGCCAGCAGCCAAGTTGCAGGGGGGGAAAAACTGTTTTTT
TRBV7-3	TRBJ1-1	few	TRBD1	CASSGRGQGSTEAFF	TGTGCCAGCAGCGGGAGGGGACAGGGGTCAACTGAAGCTTTCTTT
TRBV15	TRBJ1-1	few	-	CATSRGVGGATNTEAFF	TGTGCCACCAGCAGAGGGGTCGGGGGGGCTACGAACACTGAAGCTTTCTTT
TRBV6-4	TRBJ2-1	-	-	CAGSDSWHEQFF	TGTGCCGGCAGTGACTCTTGGCATGAGCAGTTCTTC
TRBV7-9	TRBJ2-1	few	TRBD2	CASSVVLAGPGYEQFF	TGTGCCAGCAGCGTCGTCCTAGCGGGTCCTGGGTATGAGCAGTTCTTC
TRBV7-2	TRBJ2-7	few	TRBD1	CASSSDRGNGPIPYEQYF	TGTGCCAGCAGCTCGGACAGGGGGAATGGTCCCATCCCCTACGAGCAGTACTTC
TRBV3-1	TRBJ2-1	-	-	CASSQDGPAPHNEQFF	TGTGCCAGCAGCCAAGATGGGCCAGCTCCACACAATGAGCAGTTCTTC
TRBV11-2	TRBJ2-3	-	-	CASSFDSLQGSTDTQYF	TGTGCCAGCAGCTTTGATTCCTTGCAGGGATCAACAGATACGCAGTATTTT
TRBV20-1	TRBJ2-6	few	-	CSATRWVPRSGANVLTF	TGCAGTGCTACTAGGTGGGTCCCCCGCTCTGGGGCCAACGTCCTGACTTTC